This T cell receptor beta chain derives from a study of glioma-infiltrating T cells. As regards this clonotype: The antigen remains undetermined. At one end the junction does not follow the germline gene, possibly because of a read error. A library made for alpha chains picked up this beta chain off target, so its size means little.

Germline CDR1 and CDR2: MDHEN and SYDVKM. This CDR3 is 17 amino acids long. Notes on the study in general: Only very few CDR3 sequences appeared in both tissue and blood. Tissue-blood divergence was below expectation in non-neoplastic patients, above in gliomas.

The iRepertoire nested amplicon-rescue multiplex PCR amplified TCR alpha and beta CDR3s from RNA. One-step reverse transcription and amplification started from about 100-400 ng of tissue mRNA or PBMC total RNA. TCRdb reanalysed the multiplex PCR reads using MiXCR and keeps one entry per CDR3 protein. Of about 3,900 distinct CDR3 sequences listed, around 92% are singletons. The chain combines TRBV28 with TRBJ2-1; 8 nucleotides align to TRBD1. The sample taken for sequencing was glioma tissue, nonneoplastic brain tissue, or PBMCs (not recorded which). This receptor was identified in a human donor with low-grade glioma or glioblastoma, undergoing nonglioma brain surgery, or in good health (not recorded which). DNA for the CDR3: TGTGCCAGCAATTTAATGCCCTTGTTCGACAGGGGAATGAATCAGTTCTTC. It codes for CASNLMPLFDRGMNQFF.